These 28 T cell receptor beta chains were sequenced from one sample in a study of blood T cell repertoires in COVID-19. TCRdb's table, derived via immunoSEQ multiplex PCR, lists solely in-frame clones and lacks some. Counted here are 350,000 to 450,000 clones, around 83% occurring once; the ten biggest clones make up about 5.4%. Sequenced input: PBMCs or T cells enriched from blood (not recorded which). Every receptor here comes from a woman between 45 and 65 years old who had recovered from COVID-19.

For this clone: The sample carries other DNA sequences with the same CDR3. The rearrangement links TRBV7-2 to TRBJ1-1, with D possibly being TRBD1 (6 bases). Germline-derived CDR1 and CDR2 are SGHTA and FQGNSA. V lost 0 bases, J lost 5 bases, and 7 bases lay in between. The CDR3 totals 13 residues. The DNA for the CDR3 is TGTGCCAGCAGCTTAGCGCAGGGGACTGAAGCTTTCTTT. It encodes CASSLAQGTEAFF.

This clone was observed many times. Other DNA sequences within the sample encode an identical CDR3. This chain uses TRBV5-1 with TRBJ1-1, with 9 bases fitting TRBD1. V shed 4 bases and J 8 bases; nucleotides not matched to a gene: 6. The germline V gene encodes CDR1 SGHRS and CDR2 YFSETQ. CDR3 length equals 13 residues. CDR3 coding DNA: TGCGCCAGCAGCGGGGGGACAGGGCCCGAAGCTTTCTTT. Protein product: CASSGGTGPEAFF.

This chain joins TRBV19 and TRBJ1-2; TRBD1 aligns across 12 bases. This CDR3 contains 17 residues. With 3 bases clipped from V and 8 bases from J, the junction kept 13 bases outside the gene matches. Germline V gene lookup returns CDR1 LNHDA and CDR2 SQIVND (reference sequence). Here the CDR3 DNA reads TGTGCCAGTAGTATCCGTAATCCGGGACAGGGGGCGCGCGGCTACACCTTC. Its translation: CASSIRNPGQGARGYTF.

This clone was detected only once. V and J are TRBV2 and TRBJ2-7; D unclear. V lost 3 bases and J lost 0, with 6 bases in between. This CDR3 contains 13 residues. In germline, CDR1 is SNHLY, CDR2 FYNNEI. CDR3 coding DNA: TGTGCCAGCAGTGACAAGAGCTCCTACGAGCAGTACTTC. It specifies CASSDKSSYEQYF.

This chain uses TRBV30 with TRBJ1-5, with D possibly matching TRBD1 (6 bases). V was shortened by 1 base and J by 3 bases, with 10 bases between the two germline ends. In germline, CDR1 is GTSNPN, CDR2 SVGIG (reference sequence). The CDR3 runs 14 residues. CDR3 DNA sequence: TGTGCCTGGAGTGCTGGACAGCCCAATCAGCCCCAGCATTTT. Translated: CAWSAGQPNQPQHF.

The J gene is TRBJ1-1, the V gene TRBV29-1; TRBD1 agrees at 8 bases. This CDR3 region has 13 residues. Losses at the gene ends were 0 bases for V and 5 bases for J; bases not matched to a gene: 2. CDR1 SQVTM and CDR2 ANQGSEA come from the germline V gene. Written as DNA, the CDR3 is TGCAGCGTTGAAGACTACAGGGGGACTGAAGCTTTCTTT. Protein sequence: CSVEDYRGTEAFF.

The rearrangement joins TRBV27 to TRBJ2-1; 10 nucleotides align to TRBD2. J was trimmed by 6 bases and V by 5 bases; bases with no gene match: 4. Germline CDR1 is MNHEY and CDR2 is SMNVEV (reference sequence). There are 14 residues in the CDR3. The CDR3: CASSLLAGGNEQFF. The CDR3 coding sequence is TGTGCCAGCAGTCTGTTAGCGGGAGGCAATGAGCAGTTCTTC.

CDR3 residues: CASRDRGAAGGYTF. In DNA form, the CDR3 reads TGTGCCTCCCGGGACAGGGGAGCGGCGGGGGGCTACACCTTC. The genes are TRBV27 and TRBJ1-2, with 10 positions matching TRBD1. CDR1 is MNHEY, CDR2 SMNVEV, per germline (reference sequence). With 11 bases clipped from V and 8 bases from J, the junction kept 14 bases outside the gene matches. The CDR3 has 14 amino acids.

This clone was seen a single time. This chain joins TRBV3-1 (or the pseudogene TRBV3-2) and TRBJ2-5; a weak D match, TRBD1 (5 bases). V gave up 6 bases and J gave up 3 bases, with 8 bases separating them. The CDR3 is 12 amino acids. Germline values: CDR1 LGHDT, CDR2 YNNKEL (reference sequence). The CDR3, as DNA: TGTGCCAGCAGTAAGGGGAAAGAGACCCAGTACTTC. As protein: CASSKGKETQYF.

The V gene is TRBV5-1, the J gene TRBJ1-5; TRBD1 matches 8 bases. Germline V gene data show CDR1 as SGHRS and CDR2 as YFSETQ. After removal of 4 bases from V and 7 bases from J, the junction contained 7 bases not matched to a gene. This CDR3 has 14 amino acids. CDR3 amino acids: CASSIGQGEQPQHF. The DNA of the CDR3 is TGCGCCAGCAGCATAGGACAGGGAGAGCAGCCCCAGCATTTT.

In DNA, the CDR3 is TGTGCCAGCAGCCGGGGACAGCCGAACACTGAAGCTTTCTTT. Residues: CASSRGQPNTEAFF. V and J are TRBV3-1 (or the pseudogene TRBV3-2) and TRBJ1-1, with 7 bases aligning to TRBD1. The ends lost 4 bases at V and 1 base at J; junction bases unmatched: 3. The length of the CDR3 is 14 residues. Germline CDR1 and CDR2: LGHDT and YNNKEL (reference sequence).

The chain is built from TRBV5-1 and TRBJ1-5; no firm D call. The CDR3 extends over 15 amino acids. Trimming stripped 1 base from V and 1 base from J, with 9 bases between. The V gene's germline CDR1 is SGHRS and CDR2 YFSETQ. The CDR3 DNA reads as TGCGCCAGCAGCTTGTCTGGCAAGAGCAATCAGCCCCAGCATTTT. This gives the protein CASSLSGKSNQPQHF.

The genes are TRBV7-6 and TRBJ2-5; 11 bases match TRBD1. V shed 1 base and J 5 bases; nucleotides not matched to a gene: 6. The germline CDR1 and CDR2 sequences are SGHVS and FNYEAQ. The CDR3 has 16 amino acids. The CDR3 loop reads CASSLGTGGGWETQYF. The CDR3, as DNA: TGTGCCAGCAGCTTAGGGACAGGGGGCGGCTGGGAGACCCAGTACTTC.

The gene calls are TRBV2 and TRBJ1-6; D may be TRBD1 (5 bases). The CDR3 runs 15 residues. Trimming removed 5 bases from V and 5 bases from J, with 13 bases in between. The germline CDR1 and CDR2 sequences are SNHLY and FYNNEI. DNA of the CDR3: TGTGCCAGCAGTTCCGGGGGTTTCGATAATTCACCCCTCCACTTT. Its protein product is CASSSGGFDNSPLHF.

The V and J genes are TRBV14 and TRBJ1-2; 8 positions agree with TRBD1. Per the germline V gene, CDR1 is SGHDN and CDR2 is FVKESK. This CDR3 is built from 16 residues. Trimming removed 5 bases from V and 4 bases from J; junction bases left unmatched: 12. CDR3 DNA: TGTGCCAGCAGCGCCCGACAGGGGTCGACGGTCTATGGCTACACCTTC. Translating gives CASSARQGSTVYGYTF. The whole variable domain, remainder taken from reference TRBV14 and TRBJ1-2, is EAGVTQFPSHSVIEKGQTVTLRCDPISGHDNLYWYRRVMGKEIKFLLHFVKESKQDESGMPNNRFLAERTGGTYSTLKVQPAELEDSGVYFCASSARQGSTVYGYTFGSGTRLTVV.

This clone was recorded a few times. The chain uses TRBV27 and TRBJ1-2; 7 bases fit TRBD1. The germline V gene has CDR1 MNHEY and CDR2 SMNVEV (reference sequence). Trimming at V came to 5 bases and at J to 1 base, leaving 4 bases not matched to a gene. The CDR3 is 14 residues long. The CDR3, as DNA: TGTGCCAGCAGTCGACAGGGAGGTAACTATGGCTACACCTTC. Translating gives CASSRQGGNYGYTF.

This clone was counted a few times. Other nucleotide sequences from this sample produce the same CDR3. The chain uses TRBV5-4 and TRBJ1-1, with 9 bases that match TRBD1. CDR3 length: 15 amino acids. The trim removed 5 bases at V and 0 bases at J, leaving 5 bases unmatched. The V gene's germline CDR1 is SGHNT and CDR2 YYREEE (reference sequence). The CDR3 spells CASRPGQGMNTEAFF. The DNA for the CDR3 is TGTGCCAGCAGGCCTGGACAGGGGATGAACACTGAAGCTTTCTTT.

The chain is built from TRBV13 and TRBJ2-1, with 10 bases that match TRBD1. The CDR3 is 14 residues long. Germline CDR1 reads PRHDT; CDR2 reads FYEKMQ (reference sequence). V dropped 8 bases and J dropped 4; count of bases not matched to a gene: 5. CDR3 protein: CASLGTGVYNEQFF. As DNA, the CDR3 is TGTGCCAGCCTCGGGACAGGGGTTTACAATGAGCAGTTCTTC. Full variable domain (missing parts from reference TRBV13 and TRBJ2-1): AAGVIQSPRHLIKEKRETATLKCYPIPRHDTVYWYQQGPGQDPQFLISFYEKMQSDKGSIPDRFSAQQFSDYHSELNMSSLELGDSALYFCASLGTGVYNEQFFGPGTRLTVL.

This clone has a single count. CDR3 region: CASSTNRGAGDQPQHF. CDR3 in DNA: TGTGCCAGCAGTACGAACAGGGGAGCGGGGGATCAGCCCCAGCATTTT. V and J are TRBV5-6 and TRBJ1-5; 7 bases line up with TRBD1. The V and J ends lost 5 bases and 5 bases, in that order; junction bases with no gene match: 13. This CDR3 is built from 16 residues. The germline V gene has CDR1 SGHDT and CDR2 YYEEEE.

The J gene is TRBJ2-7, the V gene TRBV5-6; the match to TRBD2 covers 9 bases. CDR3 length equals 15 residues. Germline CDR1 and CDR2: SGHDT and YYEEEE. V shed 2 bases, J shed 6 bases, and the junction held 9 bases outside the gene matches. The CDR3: CASSFSSGDLFEQYF. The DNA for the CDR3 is TGTGCCAGCAGCTTTTCTAGCGGGGACTTGTTCGAGCAGTACTTC.

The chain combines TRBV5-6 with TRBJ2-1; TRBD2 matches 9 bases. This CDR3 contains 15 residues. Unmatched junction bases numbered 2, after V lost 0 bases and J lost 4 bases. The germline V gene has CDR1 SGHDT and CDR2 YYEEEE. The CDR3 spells CASSLVSGGYNEQFF. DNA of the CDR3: TGTGCCAGCAGCTTGGTTAGCGGGGGATACAATGAGCAGTTCTTC.

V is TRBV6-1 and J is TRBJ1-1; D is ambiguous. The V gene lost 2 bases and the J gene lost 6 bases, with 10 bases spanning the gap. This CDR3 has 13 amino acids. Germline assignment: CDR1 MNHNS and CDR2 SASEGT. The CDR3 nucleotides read TGTGCCAGCAGTGAACGGGTAGGTTCTGAAGCTTTCTTT. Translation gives CASSERVGSEAFF.

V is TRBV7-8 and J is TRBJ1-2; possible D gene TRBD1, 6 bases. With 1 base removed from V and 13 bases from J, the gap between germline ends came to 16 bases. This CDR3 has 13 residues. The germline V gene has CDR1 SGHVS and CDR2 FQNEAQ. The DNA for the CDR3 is TGTGCCAGCAGCTTAGTAGGGGGGGCACTGGCCACCTTC. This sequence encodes CASSLVGGALATF.

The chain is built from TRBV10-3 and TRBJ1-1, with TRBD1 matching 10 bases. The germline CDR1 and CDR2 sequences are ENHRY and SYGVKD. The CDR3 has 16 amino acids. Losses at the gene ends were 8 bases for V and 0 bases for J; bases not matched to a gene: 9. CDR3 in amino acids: CAISGGQGLMNTEAFF. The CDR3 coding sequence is TGTGCCATCTCAGGGGGACAGGGGCTCATGAACACTGAAGCTTTCTTT.

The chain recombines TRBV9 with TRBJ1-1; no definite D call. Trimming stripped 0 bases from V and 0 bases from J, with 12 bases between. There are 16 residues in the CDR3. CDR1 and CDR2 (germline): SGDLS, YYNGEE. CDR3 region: CASSVGPPGMNTEAFF. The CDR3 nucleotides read TGTGCCAGCAGCGTAGGTCCTCCAGGCATGAACACTGAAGCTTTCTTT. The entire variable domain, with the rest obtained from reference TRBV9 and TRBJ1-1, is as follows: DSGVTQTPKHLITATGQRVTLRCSPRSGDLSVYWYQQSLDQGLQFLIQYYNGEERAKGNILERFSAQQFPDLHSELNLSSLELGDSALYFCASSVGPPGMNTEAFFGQGTRLTVV.

CDR3 region: CASSLEGDYNEQFF. Written as DNA, the CDR3 is TGTGCCAGCAGCTTGGAGGGGGATTACAATGAGCAGTTCTTC. The genes are TRBV5-6 and TRBJ2-1, with D maybe TRBD1 (6 bases). Between the trimmed V and J ends, which lost 0 bases and 4 bases, there was a span of 8 bases. In germline, CDR1 is SGHDT, CDR2 YYEEEE. This CDR3 is 14 amino acids long.

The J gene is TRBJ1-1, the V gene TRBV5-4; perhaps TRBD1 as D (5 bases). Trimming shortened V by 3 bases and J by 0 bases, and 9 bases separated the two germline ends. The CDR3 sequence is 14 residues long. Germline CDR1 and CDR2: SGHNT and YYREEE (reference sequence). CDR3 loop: CASSSRQMNTEAFF. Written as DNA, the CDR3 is TGTGCCAGCAGCTCCAGACAGATGAACACTGAAGCTTTCTTT.

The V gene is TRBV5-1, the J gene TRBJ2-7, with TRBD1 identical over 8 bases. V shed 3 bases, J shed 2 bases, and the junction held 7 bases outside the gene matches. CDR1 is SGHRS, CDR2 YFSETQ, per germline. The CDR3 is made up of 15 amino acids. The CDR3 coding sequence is TGCGCCAGCAGCTGGGGCTCAGGGGGCCCCTACGAGCAGTACTTC. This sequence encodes CASSWGSGGPYEQYF.